The clone carrying this T cell receptor (beta chain) showed up many times. MiXCR was run by TCRdb on the 5' RACE reads, yielding one entry per CDR3 protein. This sample has roughly 80,000 distinct CDR3 sequences; under 8.5% occur once, and the top ten carry 6% to 7%. The length of the CDR3 is 17 residues. V was clipped by 5 bases and J by 4 bases, with 18 bases between them. The germline gives CDR1 SEHNR, CDR2 FQNEAQ (reference sequence). This record belongs to a study of spatial heterogeneity in lung cancer. The time point denotes: sample taken at primary tumor resection. This specimen consisted of PBMCs, obtained at surgery. V is TRBV7-9 and J is TRBJ2-6; tentatively, D is TRBD2 (5 bases). This TCR came from a male donor with early-stage non-small cell lung cancer. CDR3 loop: CASSLSKGSSGANVLTF. Here the CDR3 DNA reads TGTGCCAGCAGCCTCAGTAAAGGGAGTTCAGGGGCCAACGTCCTGACTTTC.